This T cell receptor beta chain was observed in a study of T cells in Graves' hyperthyroidism and ophthalmopathy. TCR beta CDR3 region amplification was performed from RNA transcripts. A set of HTBI primers served as the primers for a first-round RT-PCR of the TCR CDR3. TCRdb reprocessed the multiplex PCR reads with MiXCR, giving one entry per CDR3 protein. The data contain approximately 640,000 distinct CDR3 sequences, about 45% of them singletons. The CDR3 is made up of 15 amino acids. Trimming took off 3 bases at V and 8 bases at J, with 20 bases between the two ends. Looked up from germline, CDR1 is SQVTM and CDR2 is ANQGSEA.

This TCR was recovered from an adult man with Graves' disease, either hyperthyroidism or ophthalmopathy (not recorded which). Sequences were obtained from peripheral blood or thyroid tissue (not recorded which). The chain has TRBV29-1 and TRBJ1-3; tentative D call: TRBD1 (5 bases). CDR3: CSVDVQGSRGYTIYF. The CDR3 DNA is TGCAGCGTTGATGTCCAGGGCTCACGGGGCTACACCATATATTTT.